This T cell receptor beta chain was captured in a study of blood T cell repertoires in COVID-19. Study in general: Samples representing acute and convalescent COVID-19 were sourced from the United States, Italy and Spain. PBMCs, B-cell-depleted T cells, or T cells provided the cDNA or gDNA that made up the material.

Original handling: Estimates of nucleated cell counts were drawn from the amplification of reference gene primers. This table comes from immunoSEQ multiplex PCR, and its TCRdb copy is limited to in-frame clones, with some not included. V and J calls and clone size follow that table, whereas D and trimming were derived from the DNA. The repertoire holds 30,000 to 35,000 clones, with around 85% as singletons. CDR1 is SGHAT, CDR2 FQNNGV, per germline. The ends lost 2 bases at V and 6 bases at J; junction bases unmatched: 4. The CDR3 sequence is 15 residues long. This clone was seen only a few times. The chain couples TRBV11-2 to TRBJ2-7; TRBD2 aligns across 13 bases. Input material: peripheral blood. The sequence derives from a human donor with acute or convalescent COVID-19. The donor label of this sample is uncertain. The DNA for the CDR3 is TGTGCCAGCAGCTTAAGACTAGCGGGAGGCTCCGAGCAGTACTTC. It is translated as CASSLRLAGGSEQYF.